This T cell receptor (beta chain) was identified in a study of blood T cell repertoires in COVID-19. Germline CDR1 reads SGDLS; CDR2 reads YYNGEE. V gave up 4 bases and J gave up 3 bases; unmatched junction bases: 1. CDR3 length equals 15 residues. TCRdb keeps only in-frame clones here, not all; method: immunoSEQ multiplex PCR. The sample shows approximately 52,000 clones, roughly 87% of them seen only once. Sequencing was performed on peripheral blood. V is TRBV9 and J is TRBJ2-1, with TRBD2 matching over 13 bases. This TCR was recovered from a man aged 60 to 69 with active COVID-19. The CDR3 DNA reads as TGTGCCAGCAGCCGGACTAGCGGGAGCTACAATGAGCAGTTCTTC. Protein sequence: CASSRTSGSYNEQFF.